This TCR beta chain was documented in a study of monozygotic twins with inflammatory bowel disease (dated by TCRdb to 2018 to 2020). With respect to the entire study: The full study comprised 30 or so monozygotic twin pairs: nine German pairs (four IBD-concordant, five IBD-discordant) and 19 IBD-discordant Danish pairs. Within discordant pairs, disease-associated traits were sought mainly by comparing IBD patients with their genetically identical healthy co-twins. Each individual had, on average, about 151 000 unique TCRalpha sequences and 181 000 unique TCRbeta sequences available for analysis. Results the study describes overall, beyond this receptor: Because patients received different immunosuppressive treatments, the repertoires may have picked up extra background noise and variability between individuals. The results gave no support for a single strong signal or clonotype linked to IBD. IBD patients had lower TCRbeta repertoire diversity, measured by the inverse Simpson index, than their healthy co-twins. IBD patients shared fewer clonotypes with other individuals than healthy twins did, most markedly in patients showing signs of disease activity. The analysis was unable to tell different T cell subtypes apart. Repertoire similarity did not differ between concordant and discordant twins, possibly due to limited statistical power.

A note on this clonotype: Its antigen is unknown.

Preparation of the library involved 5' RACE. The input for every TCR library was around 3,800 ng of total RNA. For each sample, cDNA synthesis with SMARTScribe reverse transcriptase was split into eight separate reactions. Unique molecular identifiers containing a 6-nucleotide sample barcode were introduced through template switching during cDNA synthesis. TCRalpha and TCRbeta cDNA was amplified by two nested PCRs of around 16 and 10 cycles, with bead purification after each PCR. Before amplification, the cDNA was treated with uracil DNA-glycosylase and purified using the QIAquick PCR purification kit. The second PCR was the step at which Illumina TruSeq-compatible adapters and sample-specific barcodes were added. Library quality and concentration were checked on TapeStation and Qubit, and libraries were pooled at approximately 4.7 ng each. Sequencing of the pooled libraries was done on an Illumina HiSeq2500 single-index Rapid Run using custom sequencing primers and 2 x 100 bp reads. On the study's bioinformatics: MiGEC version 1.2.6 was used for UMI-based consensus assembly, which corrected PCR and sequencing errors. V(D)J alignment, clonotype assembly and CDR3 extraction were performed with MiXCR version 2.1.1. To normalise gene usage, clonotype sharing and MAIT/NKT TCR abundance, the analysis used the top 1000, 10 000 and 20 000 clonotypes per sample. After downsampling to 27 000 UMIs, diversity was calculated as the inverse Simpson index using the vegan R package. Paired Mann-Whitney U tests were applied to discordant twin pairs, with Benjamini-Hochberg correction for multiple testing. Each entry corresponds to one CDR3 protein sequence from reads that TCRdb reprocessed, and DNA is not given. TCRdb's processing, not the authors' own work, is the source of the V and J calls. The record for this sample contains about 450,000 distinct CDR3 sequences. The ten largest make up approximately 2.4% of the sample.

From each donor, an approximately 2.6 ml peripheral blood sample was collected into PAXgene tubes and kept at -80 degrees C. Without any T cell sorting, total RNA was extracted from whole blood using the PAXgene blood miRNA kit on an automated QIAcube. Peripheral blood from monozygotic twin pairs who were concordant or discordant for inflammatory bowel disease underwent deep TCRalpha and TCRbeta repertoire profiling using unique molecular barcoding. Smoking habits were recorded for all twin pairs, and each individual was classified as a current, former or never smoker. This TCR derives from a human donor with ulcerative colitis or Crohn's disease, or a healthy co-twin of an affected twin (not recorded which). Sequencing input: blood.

CDR3 sequence: CASSPLTSDTQYF. The chain uses TRBV5-1 and TRBJ2-3. CDR1 and CDR2, per the germline V gene, are SGHRS and YFSETQ. From its cysteine to its phenylalanine, the CDR3 spans 13 amino acids. No DNA is recorded.